The rows below give T cell receptor beta chains drawn from one sample of a study of blood T cell repertoires in COVID-19. Only in-frame clones appear in the TCRdb table, and some are missing; sequencing was by immunoSEQ multiplex PCR. Here the sample spans approximately 200,000 clones, approximately 81% being singletons. Sample: peripheral blood. The receptors shown here come from a person aged 65 to 79 with COVID-19, enrolled during active disease. CDR3s include the opening cysteine and the closing phenylalanine or tryptophan. A D gene is named only where the DNA matches it firmly. A clone size is listed for some rows: how often the clone was seen (once, few, many), or a class if it is expanded.

clone_size d_call j_call v_call cdr3_nt cdr3_aa
once - TRBJ2-2 TRBV2 TGTGCCAGCAGTGAAGCGCTACTAGCCACCGGGGAGCTGTTTTTT CASSEALLATGELFF
- TRBD2 TRBJ2-7 TRBV28 TGTGCCAGCAGGAGCGTTTGGCGCGGGACTAGCGACGACTACGAGCAGTACTTC CASRSVWRGTSDDYEQYF
- TRBD2 TRBJ2-2 TRBV5-8 TGTGCCAGCAGCTGGGGACTAGCGACCTCCACCGGGGAGCTGTTTTTT CASSWGLATSTGELFF
- TRBD2 TRBJ2-2 TRBV19 TGTGCCACTGAAAAGGTGGGACTAGCGGGAGCCGGGGAGCTGTTTTTT CATEKVGLAGAGELFF
- - TRBJ2-1 TRBV10-3 TGTGCCATCCAGGGACACCAAGGATCCTACAATGAGCAGTTCTTC CAIQGHQGSYNEQFF
- TRBD2 TRBJ2-1 TRBV5-1 TGCGCCAGCAGCTTCAATAGCGGGACCTCTGGGAATGAGCAGTTCTTC CASSFNSGTSGNEQFF
- - TRBJ2-1 TRBV19 TGTGCCAGTAGTATCTTGCTACAGGGTTACAATGAGCAGTTCTTC CASSILLQGYNEQFF
- TRBD2 TRBJ2-5 TRBV13 TGTGCCAGCAGCTCACCGGGACTAGCGGGAGGAGAGACCCAGTACTTC CASSSPGLAGGETQYF
- TRBD2 TRBJ2-1 TRBV20-1 TGCAGTGCTAGTCCCGGGACTAGCGGGTTCCTATACAATGAGCAGTTCTTC CSASPGTSGFLYNEQFF
- - TRBJ1-1 TRBV5-1 TGCGCCAGCAGCTTGCAGACCGGGACTGAAGCTTTCTTT CASSLQTGTEAFF
- - TRBJ2-5 TRBV6-5 TGTGCCAGCAGTTTGACTACCGCCGTCGGGACCCAGTACTTC CASSLTTAVGTQYF
once - TRBJ2-5 TRBV11-2 TGTGCCAGCAGCTTATTGGGGCTGGAGACCCAGTACTTC CASSLLGLETQYF
- TRBD1 TRBJ1-1 TRBV3-1/TRBV3-2 TGTGCCAGCAGCCACCGACAGGGGGGAACTGAAGCTTTCTTT CASSHRQGGTEAFF
- TRBD2 TRBJ2-5 TRBV19 TGTGCCAGTAGTATTGGACTAGCGGGGGGAAAAGAGACCCAGTACTTC CASSIGLAGGKETQYF
- - TRBJ1-6 TRBV6-5 TGTGCCAGCAGCTCCGATAATTCACCCCTCCACTTT CASSSDNSPLHF
- TRBD2 TRBJ2-3 TRBV5-1 TGCGCCAGCAGCCGGCCGCGGGAGCCCGGAGATACGCAGTATTTT CASSRPREPGDTQYF
once TRBD1 TRBJ2-5 TRBV6-2/TRBV6-3 TGTGCCAGCAGTGACAGGGGAGCTCCTCAAGAGACCCAGTACTTC CASSDRGAPQETQYF
- TRBD1 TRBJ1-6 TRBV7-3 TGTGCCAGCAGCCGACGACAGGGGGCCGATTCACCCCTCCACTTT CASSRRQGADSPLHF
- - TRBJ1-5 TRBV28 TGTGCCAGCAGTTCGCAGGATCGAAAAAGGCCCCAGCATTTT CASSSQDRKRPQHF
- - TRBJ2-5 TRBV9 TGTGCCAGCAGCGCACAGAGCCAAGAGACCCAGTACTTC CASSAQSQETQYF
- - TRBJ2-7 TRBV14 TGTGCCAGCAGCCAAGATCGGTGGCAGGGTGCCTCCTACGAGCAGTACTTC CASSQDRWQGASYEQYF
- TRBD1 TRBJ1-1 TRBV11-1 TGTGCCAGCAGCCCCGGACAGGGGTTTAGAGCTTTCTTT CASSPGQGFRAFF
once - TRBJ2-5 TRBV15 TGTGCCACCAGCAGAGGGGGCACGGCCGCGGAGACCCAGTACTTC CATSRGGTAAETQYF
- TRBD2 TRBJ2-1 TRBV24-1 TGTGCCACCAGTGATACCGGGACTAGCGGGAGGTCAGTCGAGCAGTTCTTC CATSDTGTSGRSVEQFF
- TRBD2 TRBJ2-1 TRBV7-3 TGTGCCAGCAGCCTCCTCTCGGGGGGTAGAAATGAGCAGTTCTTC CASSLLSGGRNEQFF
few - TRBJ1-3 TRBV10-3 TGTGCCATCAGTGAGTCATGGTTTAGCTCTGGAAACACCATATATTTT CAISESWFSSGNTIYF
- - TRBJ1-1 TRBV7-8 TGTGCCAGCAGCGTTTCGACCCAGGGGTTTGAAGCTTTCTTT CASSVSTQGFEAFF
- - TRBJ1-2 TRBV4-2 TGTGCCAGCAGCCCTACGGCCTCCGCGGGGGGCGGCTACACCTTC CASSPTASAGGGYTF
- - TRBJ2-3 TRBV9 TGTGCCAGCAGCGTCGTGGGAGGATACACAGATACGCAGTATTTT CASSVVGGYTDTQYF
few TRBD1 TRBJ2-7 TRBV7-9 TGTGCCGGACAGGCAAGGGACGAGCAGTACTTC CAGQARDEQYF
- - TRBJ1-6 TRBV27 TGTGCCAGCAGTTTATCTTACTCGAGTAGGGGATCACCCCTCCACTTT CASSLSYSSRGSPLHF
- - TRBJ1-5 TRBV6-5 TGTGCCAGCAATACGGATCAGCCCCAGCATTTT CASNTDQPQHF
- - TRBJ1-6 TRBV4-1 TGCGCCAGCAGCCAAGGAGAAAGACAGAGATCACCCCTCCACTTT CASSQGERQRSPLHF
- TRBD2 TRBJ2-3 TRBV7-3 TGTGCCAGCAGCTTAACGTCTCGGGGGGGCACAGATACGCAGTATTTT CASSLTSRGGTDTQYF
- - TRBJ2-7 TRBV6-1 TGTGCCAGCAGTGAGACTCCTACGGTCCACGAGCAGTACTTC CASSETPTVHEQYF
once - TRBJ2-7 TRBV6-2/TRBV6-3 TGTGCCAGCAGTTTCCAGGGATACGAGCAGTACTTC CASSFQGYEQYF
- - TRBJ1-1 TRBV6-5 TGTGCCAGCAGTTACGTGACAGGCACTGAAGCTTTCTTT CASSYVTGTEAFF
- - TRBJ1-4 TRBV12-1 TGTGCCAGCACCGACCGGGCGGGGTCAGGCGAAAAACTGTTTTTT CASTDRAGSGEKLFF
- TRBD1 TRBJ1-2 TRBV5-1 TGCGCCAGCAGGGGACAGGTTGTCTATGGCTACACCTTC CASRGQVVYGYTF
- TRBD1 TRBJ2-1 TRBV29-1 TGCAGCGTTGCTGGGACAGGGAGCAATGAGCAGTTCTTC CSVAGTGSNEQFF
- - TRBJ1-5 TRBV5-5 TGTGCCAGCAGCTTGCTGGGGGCCAGGCAGCCCCAGCATTTT CASSLLGARQPQHF
- TRBD2 TRBJ2-7 TRBV6-5 TGTGCCAGCAGTTACTCCGGAACTGGGACTAGCAAGTACTTC CASSYSGTGTSKYF
- - TRBJ1-4 TRBV30 TGTGCCTGGAGTCAGGGTCTCGCAAATGAAAAACTGTTTTTT CAWSQGLANEKLFF
- - TRBJ1-5 TRBV3-1/TRBV3-2 TGTGCCAGCAGCCAGGACACGACTTATCAGCCCCAGCATTTT CASSQDTTYQPQHF
- - TRBJ1-3 TRBV28 TGTGTCGTAGTAGGGGGGGCGAGAGGAAACACCATATATTTT CVVVGGARGNTIYF